The clone carrying this TCR beta chain was seen repeatedly, ten times or more. Its antigen is unidentified. In the sort, naive CD8 T cells were defined as CD8+CD4-CCR7+CD45RA+. This entry belongs to a study of molecular identifiers for immune sequencing clone quantification. Whole-study findings and limits: Over 99% of CMV-specific effector molecules, but under 1% of naive ones, were in clones above 20 copies.

The CDR3 length is 10 residues. The germline V gene encodes CDR1 SQVTM and CDR2 ANQGSEA. Between the trimmed V and J ends, which lost 7 bases and 2 bases, there was a span of 4 bases. MiXCR, run by TCRdb on the PCR reads, gives a single entry per CDR3 protein. The sample carries over 600,000 distinct CDR3 sequences, 15% to 20% recorded once. Sequencing used naive CD8+ T cells from blood, with Jurkat cell RNA spiked in. Subset specified: FACS-sorted CD8+CD4-CCR7+CD45RA+ naive T cells. The V and J genes are TRBV29-1 and TRBJ2-3; D not resolved. This receptor was obtained from a human donor in good health. Some libraries in this study had Jurkat cell RNA spiked in. CDR3 protein: CSAVTDTQYF. CDR3 coding DNA: TGCAGCGCTGTCACAGATACGCAGTATTTT.